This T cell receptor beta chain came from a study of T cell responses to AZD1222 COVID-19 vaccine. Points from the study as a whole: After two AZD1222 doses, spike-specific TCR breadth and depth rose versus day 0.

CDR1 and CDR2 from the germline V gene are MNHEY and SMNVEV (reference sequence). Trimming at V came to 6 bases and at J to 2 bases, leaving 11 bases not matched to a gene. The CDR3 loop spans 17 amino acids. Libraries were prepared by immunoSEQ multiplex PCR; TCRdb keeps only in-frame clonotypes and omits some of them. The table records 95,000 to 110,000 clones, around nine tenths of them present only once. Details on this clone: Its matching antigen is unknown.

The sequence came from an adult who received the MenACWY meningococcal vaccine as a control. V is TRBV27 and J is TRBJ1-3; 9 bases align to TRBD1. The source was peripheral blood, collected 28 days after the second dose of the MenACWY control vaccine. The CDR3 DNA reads TGTGCCAGCAGGCCGGGACAGGGTTATTTGGCTGGAAACACCATATATTTT. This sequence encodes CASRPGQGYLAGNTIYF.